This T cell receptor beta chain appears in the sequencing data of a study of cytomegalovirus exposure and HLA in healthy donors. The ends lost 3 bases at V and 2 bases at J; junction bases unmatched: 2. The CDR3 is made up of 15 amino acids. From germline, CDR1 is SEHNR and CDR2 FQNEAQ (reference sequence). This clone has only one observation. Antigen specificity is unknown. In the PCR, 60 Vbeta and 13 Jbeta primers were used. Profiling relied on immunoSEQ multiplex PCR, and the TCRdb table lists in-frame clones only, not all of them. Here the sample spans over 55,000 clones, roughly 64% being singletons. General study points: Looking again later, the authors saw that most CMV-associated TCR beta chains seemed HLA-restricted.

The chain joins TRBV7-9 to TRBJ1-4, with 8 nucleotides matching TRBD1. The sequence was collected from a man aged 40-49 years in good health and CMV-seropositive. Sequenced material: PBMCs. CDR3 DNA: TGTGCCAGCAGCTTCAGGGGGCAGACTAATGAAAAACTGTTTTTT. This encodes CASSFRGQTNEKLFF.